Described below is a single TCR beta chain sequence and its context. Germline CDR1 SGHRS, CDR2 YFSETQ. CDR3 size: 15 residues. Trimming shortened V by 4 bases and J by 0 bases, and 12 bases separated the two germline ends. The data derive from a study of T-cell memory formation after mild COVID-19. TCRdb passed the 5' RACE reads through MiXCR, listing each CDR3 protein once. The repertoire holds hundreds of thousands of distinct CDR3 sequences, with roughly 13% as singletons. The rearrangement uses TRBV5-1 and TRBJ2-3; the D gene is possibly TRBD1 (5 bases). The material sequenced was PBMCs or a T cell subset sorted from them (not recorded which). The sequence came from a man between 18 and 29 years old who had mild COVID-19 (a few samples of this study predate the infection). Cell type and time point are not known. CDR3 sequence reads: CASSMTDSSTDTQYF. Written as DNA, the CDR3 is TGCGCCAGCAGCATGACAGACTCTAGCACAGATACGCAGTATTTT.